What follows are 26 T cell receptor beta chains derived from one specimen sequenced in a study of radiotherapy plus CTLA-4 blockade in lung cancer. This table comes from immunoSEQ multiplex PCR, and its TCRdb copy is limited to in-frame clones, with some not included. The table lists some 40,000 clones, 75% to 80% of them singletons, with 20% to 30% in the top ten. The sample in question was peripheral blood, obtained from a patient treated with radiotherapy plus ipilimumab. The receptor set was obtained from a human donor with non-small cell lung cancer that progressed on radiotherapy plus ipilimumab.

This sequence joins TRBV2 and TRBJ2-7; the match to TRBD2 covers 10 bases. Trimming took 7 bases from V and 0 from J; bases not matched to a gene: 3. CDR3 length: 14 residues. CDR1 and CDR2 (germline): SNHLY, FYNNEI. In nucleotides, the CDR3 is TGTGCCAGCAAGCGGGAGGGGACCTCCTACGAGCAGTACTTC. This translates into CASKREGTSYEQYF.

The chain combines TRBV2 with TRBJ2-1; D gene ambiguous. The CDR3 runs to 11 residues. Germline values: CDR1 SNHLY, CDR2 FYNNEI. V was cut by 6 bases and J by 2 bases, with 2 bases left in between. CDR3 sequence (DNA): TGTGCCAGCAGCGCCTACAATGAGCAGTTCTTC. Translation: CASSAYNEQFF.

In the case of this clone: Other nucleotide sequences in the sample specify the same CDR3. This chain connects TRBV5-4 to TRBJ2-5; 9 bases map to TRBD1. After removal of 4 bases from V and 5 bases from J, the junction contained 9 bases not matched to a gene. The CDR3 has 15 residues. CDR1 and CDR2 from the germline V gene are SGHNT and YYREEE (reference sequence). The CDR3 nucleotides read TGTGCCAGCAGCCCCTCGACAGGGGGTGGGGAGACCCAGTACTTC. Translating gives CASSPSTGGGETQYF. The whole variable domain, filled in from reference TRBV5-4 and TRBJ2-5, reads ETGVTQSPTHLIKTRGQQVTLRCSSQSGHNTVSWYQQALGQGPQFIFQYYREEENGRGNFPPRFSGLQFPNYSSELNVNALELDDSALYLCASSPSTGGGETQYFGPGTRLLVL.

The chain combines TRBV27 with TRBJ1-5; the match to TRBD1 covers 7 bases. CDR1 and CDR2 from the germline V gene are MNHEY and SMNVEV (reference sequence). This CDR3 has 12 amino acids. The V gene end was trimmed by 6 bases and the J gene end by 5 bases; junction bases not matched to a gene: 1. The CDR3 loop is CASRQGYQPQHF. CDR3 DNA sequence: TGTGCCAGCAGACAGGGGTATCAGCCCCAGCATTTT.

The chain uses TRBV19 and TRBJ2-3, with D possibly TRBD2 on 5 matching bases. The CDR3 has 18 amino acids. V gave up 3 bases and J gave up 0 bases, with 19 bases separating them. CDR1 is LNHDA and CDR2 is SQIVND in the germline V gene (reference sequence). The CDR3 nucleotides read TGTGCCAGTAGTATCGGAGGCCCCACCCTTTTAAGCACAGATACGCAGTATTTT. Residues: CASSIGGPTLLSTDTQYF.

This chain connects TRBV5-1 to TRBJ1-4; 8 bases match TRBD1. In germline, CDR1 is SGHRS, CDR2 YFSETQ. The CDR3 covers 14 residues. Trimming took 3 bases from V and 7 from J; bases not matched to a gene: 5. DNA for the CDR3: TGCGCCAGCAGCTATGGACAGGGCAGTGAAAAACTGTTTTTT. Its protein product is CASSYGQGSEKLFF.

This chain connects TRBV27 to TRBJ1-6, with 8 positions matching TRBD1. The CDR3 is 15 residues long. Germline CDR1 is MNHEY and CDR2 is SMNVEV (reference sequence). Trimming removed 4 bases from V and 4 bases from J; junction bases left unmatched: 3. In nucleotides, the CDR3 is TGTGCCAGCAGTTCTTGGACAGGGTATAATTCACCCCTCCACTTT. Protein product: CASSSWTGYNSPLHF.

The chain couples TRBV15 to TRBJ2-2; TRBD1 is a possible D gene (7 bases). This CDR3 contains 17 residues. V was clipped by 1 base and J by 6 bases, with 18 bases between them. Germline lookup yields CDR1 LNHNV and CDR2 YYDKDF (reference sequence). DNA of the CDR3: TGTGCCACCAGCAGAGTCCCAGGGGGATGGGGGGCCGGGGAGCTGTTTTTT. It is translated as CATSRVPGGWGAGELFF.

This rearrangement joins TRBV19 to TRBJ2-2, with 9 bases matching TRBD1. The CDR3 has 17 amino acids. In germline, CDR1 is LNHDA, CDR2 SQIVND (reference sequence). The V segment lost 4 bases and the J segment 1 base; nucleotides outside the gene matches: 7. In DNA, the CDR3 is TGTGCCAGTAGTACAAGTCTGGGACAGGGGAACACCGGGGAGCTGTTTTTT. Protein product: CASSTSLGQGNTGELFF.

This clone has only a few counts. The rearrangement joins TRBV4-2 to TRBJ1-3, with unresolved D. From germline, CDR1 is LGHNA and CDR2 YNFKEQ. V dropped 0 bases and J dropped 0 bases, with 18 bases sitting between them. The CDR3 totals 19 residues. As DNA, the CDR3 is TGTGCCAGCAGCCAAGACGCTCCTTACGCCTTGCGCTCTGGAAACACCATATATTTT. Translation gives CASSQDAPYALRSGNTIYF.

This clone has a single count. The chain links TRBV5-1 to TRBJ1-3, with a possible D match to TRBD1 (6 bases). This CDR3 has 15 residues. Per germline, CDR1 SGHRS and CDR2 YFSETQ. Between the trimmed V and J ends, which lost 4 bases and 1 base, there was a span of 12 bases. Written as DNA, the CDR3 is TGCGCCAGCAGCACCGGACAGATGTCTGGAAACACCATATATTTT. It codes for CASSTGQMSGNTIYF.

This sequence joins TRBV27 and TRBJ1-2, with TRBD1 matching 9 bases. Trimming cost V 4 bases and J 4 bases; bases outside gene matches: 4. Germline lookup yields CDR1 MNHEY and CDR2 SMNVEV (reference sequence). The CDR3 covers 14 residues. In DNA, the CDR3 is TGTGCCAGCAGTTCCCTGGACAGGGGCTATGGCTACACCTTC. The encoded protein is CASSSLDRGYGYTF.

The V gene is TRBV13, the J gene TRBJ1-2; D might be TRBD1 (6 bases). V was pared by 3 bases and J by 8 bases, with 16 bases between. Germline V lookup: CDR1 PRHDT, CDR2 FYEKMQ (reference sequence). The CDR3 is 14 residues long. The CDR3 DNA follows: TGTGCCAGCAGCTTGTCCACCACAGGGCTAGGCTACACCTTC. Its protein product is CASSLSTTGLGYTF. Full variable domain (remainder filled in from reference TRBV13 and TRBJ1-2): AAGVIQSPRHLIKEKRETATLKCYPIPRHDTVYWYQQGPGQDPQFLISFYEKMQSDKGSIPDRFSAQQFSDYHSELNMSSLELGDSALYFCASSLSTTGLGYTFGSGTRLTVV.

The CDR3 DNA reads as TGTGCCAGCAGCAATGGACAGGGGGCGCATAGAACTAATGAAAAACTGTTTTTT. Translation gives CASSNGQGAHRTNEKLFF. V gene TRBV5-6 combines with J gene TRBJ1-4; TRBD1 agrees at 11 bases. The CDR3 has 18 residues. Trimming cost V 4 bases and J 1 base; bases outside gene matches: 9. Germline lookup yields CDR1 SGHDT and CDR2 YYEEEE.

The rearrangement links TRBV27 to TRBJ2-1; maybe TRBD2 (6 bases). The germline gives CDR1 MNHEY, CDR2 SMNVEV (reference sequence). The germline V and J ends were trimmed by 2 bases and 8 bases, with 10 bases remaining between them. The CDR3 consists of 13 residues. CDR3 region: CASSLHGGYEQFF. The CDR3 coding sequence is TGTGCCAGCAGTTTACACGGAGGGTATGAGCAGTTCTTC.

The chain couples TRBV5-4 to TRBJ1-2; 7 nucleotides agree with TRBD1. CDR3 size: 16 residues. V lost 4 bases and J lost 6; bases outside the gene matches: 15. From germline, CDR1 is SGHNT and CDR2 YYREEE (reference sequence). The DNA of the CDR3 is TGTGCCAGCAGCCCCCTATTTGCAGGACAGGTCGATGGCTACACCTTC. This codes for CASSPLFAGQVDGYTF. The entire variable domain, with the rest obtained from reference TRBV5-4 and TRBJ1-2, is as follows: ETGVTQSPTHLIKTRGQQVTLRCSSQSGHNTVSWYQQALGQGPQFIFQYYREEENGRGNFPPRFSGLQFPNYSSELNVNALELDDSALYLCASSPLFAGQVDGYTFGSGTRLTVV.

The chain carries TRBV5-1 and TRBJ2-5, with 7 bases identical to TRBD1. Trimming cost V 4 bases and J 2 bases; bases outside gene matches: 2. This CDR3 spans 13 amino acids. Germline V gene lookup returns CDR1 SGHRS and CDR2 YFSETQ. The CDR3 nucleotides read TGCGCCAGCAGCGTGGGACAGCAAGAGACCCAGTACTTC. This gives the protein CASSVGQQETQYF.

The chain couples TRBV2 to TRBJ2-3; 8 nucleotides match TRBD1. V shed 7 bases and J 5 bases; nucleotides not matched to a gene: 17. This CDR3 region has 17 residues. CDR1 and CDR2 from the germline V gene are SNHLY and FYNNEI. The CDR3 bases are TGTGCCAGCAATAACGCCGGGTCCAGGGGGCATAGAGATACGCAGTATTTT. Protein: CASNNAGSRGHRDTQYF.

The gene calls are TRBV11-2 and TRBJ2-3, with a tentative D call TRBD1 (5 bases). CDR1 is SGHAT, CDR2 FQNNGV, per germline. The V end was cut by 0 bases, the J end by 2 bases, with 9 bases between. The CDR3 length is 15 residues. The CDR3 spells CASSLDRALTDTQYF. The CDR3 bases are TGTGCCAGCAGCTTAGACAGGGCACTCACAGATACGCAGTATTTT.

The chain employs TRBV20-1 and TRBJ2-5; possible D gene TRBD1, 6 bases. The CDR3 runs 11 residues. Germline CDR1 is DFQATT and CDR2 is SNEGSKA (reference sequence). Trimming took off 8 bases at V and 7 bases at J, with 14 bases between the two ends. CDR3 DNA sequence: TGCAGTACCCGGTCGACAGGGACCCAGTACTTC. It codes for CSTRSTGTQYF.

In its sample, this clone was seen once. The V and J genes are TRBV19 and TRBJ1-4; a weak D match, TRBD1 (6 bases). This CDR3 is built from 14 residues. CDR1 is LNHDA and CDR2 is SQIVND in the germline V gene (reference sequence). Trimming removed 5 bases at V and 1 base at J, with 8 bases between. The DNA of the CDR3 is TGTGCCAGTAGTCCGACAGGAACTAATGAAAAACTGTTTTTT. Its protein product is CASSPTGTNEKLFF.

The genes are TRBV18 and TRBJ2-7; 9 bases are a match to TRBD1. Germline V gene data show CDR1 as KGHSH and CDR2 as LQKENI. J lost 2 bases, V lost 3 bases, and 8 bases had no gene match. This CDR3 has 16 residues. CDR3 sequence (DNA): TGTGCCAGCTCACCCTCACGGGACAGGGCACCCTACGAGCAGTACTTC. It yields the protein CASSPSRDRAPYEQYF.

The rearrangement links TRBV7-9 to TRBJ2-3; possible D gene TRBD2, 7 bases. Germline V gene lookup returns CDR1 SEHNR and CDR2 FQNEAQ (reference sequence). V shed 3 bases and J shed 2 bases, with 12 bases lying between them. There are 15 residues in the CDR3. The CDR3 bases are TGTGCCAGCAGCTTGGGCGGGGGCTACACAGATACGCAGTATTTT. Translation gives CASSLGGGYTDTQYF.

This clone showed up just once. The chain has TRBV19 and TRBJ2-5, with 10 positions matching TRBD1. The CDR3 contains 13 residues. The V segment lost 5 bases and the J segment 6 bases; nucleotides outside the gene matches: 3. Germline CDR1 reads LNHDA; CDR2 reads SQIVND (reference sequence). CDR3: CASSPGQGQTQYF. DNA for the CDR3: TGTGCCAGTAGTCCGGGACAGGGGCAGACCCAGTACTTC.

The chain recombines TRBV7-6 with TRBJ2-7; 7 bases line up with TRBD1. The junction had 8 bases not matched to a gene; V was cut back by 3 bases and J by 3 bases. The CDR3 sequence is 15 residues long. Looked up from germline, CDR1 is SGHVS and CDR2 is FNYEAQ. In nucleotides, the CDR3 is TGTGCCAGCAGCTTGGAGACAGGGAAAGACTACGAGCAGTACTTC. Translated, it gives CASSLETGKDYEQYF.

V gene TRBV7-9 combines with J gene TRBJ2-6; 8 bases match TRBD1. Losses at the gene ends were 8 bases for V and 0 bases for J; bases not matched to a gene: 15. The CDR3 is made up of 19 amino acids. Per germline, CDR1 SEHNR and CDR2 FQNEAQ (reference sequence). The CDR3 nucleotides read TGTGCCAGCGAGTTGAGAAAGCGACAGGGGACCTCTGGGGCCAACGTCCTGACTTTC. It codes for CASELRKRQGTSGANVLTF. The full variable domain, with the rest looked up from reference TRBV7-9 and TRBJ2-6, is DTGVSQNPRHKITKRGQNVTFRCDPISEHNRLYWYRQTLGQGPEFLTYFQNEAQLEKSRLLSDRFSAERPKGSFSTLEIQRTEQGDSAMYLCASELRKRQGTSGANVLTFGAGSRLTVL.